This is a list of T cell receptor beta chains from one sample in a study of T cells in Graves' hyperthyroidism and ophthalmopathy. TCRdb analysed the multiplex PCR reads with MiXCR anew, one entry per CDR3 protein. The sample has about 200,000 distinct CDR3 sequences; 15% to 20% are singletons. The material sequenced was blood. Receptors originate from a man in his forties with Graves' hyperthyroidism. Each CDR3 is given with its conserved first and last residue. The order of the fields is clone size, J gene, D gene, V gene, CDR3 DNA, CDR3 protein. A D gene is named only where the DNA matches it firmly. Only some rows state a clone size, as once, few, many or a class for expanded clones.

many,TRBJ1-5,.,TRBV6-2/TRBV6-3,TGTGCCAGCAGTTATTCTTTCGGCGGGCCTGCGAGCAATCAGCCCCAGCATTTT,CASSYSFGGPASNQPQHF
many,TRBJ1-2,TRBD1,TRBV7-9,TGTGCCAGCAGCCACCGGGACAGCTATGGCTACACCTTC,CASSHRDSYGYTF
.,TRBJ1-2,.,TRBV4-3,TGCGCCAGCAGCCAAGACATAGTGGCAGCGGGGACTAACTATGGCTACACCTTC,CASSQDIVAAGTNYGYTF
many,TRBJ1-5,.,TRBV20-1,TGCAGTGCTAGAGAGGGGGGCAATCAGCCCCAGCATTTT,CSAREGGNQPQHF
many,TRBJ1-1,.,TRBV4-3,TGCGCCAGCAGCCACCAGACAGGAATAAACACTGAAGCTTTCTTT,CASSHQTGINTEAFF
few,TRBJ2-1,.,TRBV5-5,TGTGCCAGCAGCTTGGGAGTTAGCCCTTACAATGAGCAGTTCTTC,CASSLGVSPYNEQFF
many,TRBJ1-1,.,TRBV9,TGTGCCAGCAGCGTAGCACAGCACACTGAAGCTTTCTTT,CASSVAQHTEAFF
many,TRBJ1-6,TRBD1,TRBV12-3/TRBV12-4,TGTGCCAGCAGTCTTACAGGGGGTCCTTCTCTTTCACCCCTCCACTTT,CASSLTGGPSLSPLHF
many,TRBJ2-2,.,TRBV6-5,TGTGCCAGCAGTTACTCGTACCGACAGACCACCGGGGAGCTGTTTTTT,CASSYSYRQTTGELFF
many,TRBJ2-1,.,TRBV7-2,TGTGCCAGCAGCTCCCTCACGGACTCCTACAATGAGCAGTTCTTC,CASSSLTDSYNEQFF
many,TRBJ1-5,.,TRBV6-1,TGTGCCAGCAGGGAGACAGGTGATCTACGGTATAGCAATCAGCCCCAGCATTTT,CASRETGDLRYSNQPQHF
.,TRBJ1-4,.,TRBV25-1,TGTGCCAGCAGCGAGCCGGGTGTGTTTGTAGATGAAAAACTGTTTTTT,CASSEPGVFVDEKLFF
.,TRBJ1-2,TRBD1,TRBV12-3/TRBV12-4,TGTGCCAGCAGTCGGGACAGGGCATATGGCTACACCTTC,CASSRDRAYGYTF
few,TRBJ1-2,TRBD1,TRBV18,TGTGCCAGCTCACCACTCGGACAGGACGGGTGGTATGGCTACACCTTC,CASSPLGQDGWYGYTF
.,TRBJ2-7,.,TRBV7-6,TGTGCCAGCAGCTTAAGAGGGAAGGTATCCTACGAGCAGTACTTC,CASSLRGKVSYEQYF
many,TRBJ1-2,.,TRBV27,TGTGCCAGCAGTTTAAGGCACATGAATAACTATGGCTACACCTTC,CASSLRHMNNYGYTF
.,TRBJ1-1,TRBD1,TRBV19,TGTGCCAGTAGTTCTTCCCGTGGGACAGGGGCTGAAGCTTTCTTT,CASSSSRGTGAEAFF
few,TRBJ2-7,.,TRBV7-2,TGTGCCAGCAGCCCAGAGGGGGAGCGCGAGCAGTACTTC,CASSPEGEREQYF
many,TRBJ2-3,TRBD1,TRBV7-2,TGTGCCAGCAGCTTAACCGGGACAGGGGCAGCTACGCAGTATTTT,CASSLTGTGAATQYF
many,TRBJ2-3,TRBD2,TRBV7-2,TGTGCCAGCAGACAAACCACCGGGACTAGCGGTTCAGATACGCAGTATTTT,CASRQTTGTSGSDTQYF
many,TRBJ1-4,.,TRBV28,TGTGCCAGCATCGACACCGAGGCCCGAAAACTGTTTTTT,CASIDTEARKLFF
many,TRBJ1-1,.,TRBV24-1,TGTGCCACCAGTGATTCCACGGTTCCAACGCTAGCTTTCTTT,CATSDSTVPTLAFF
.,TRBJ1-5,TRBD1,TRBV20-1,TGCAGTGCTAGACTTGGGACAGGGAGTTCGAATCAGCCCCAGCATTTT,CSARLGTGSSNQPQHF
many,TRBJ2-7,.,TRBV7-2,TGTGCCAGCAGCTTACCCCACTCCTCCGAGCAGTACTTC,CASSLPHSSEQYF
many,TRBJ1-4,.,TRBV6-1,TGTGCCAGCAGTGAAGCGTGGAAGACAACTAATGAAAAACTGTTTTTT,CASSEAWKTTNEKLFF
many,TRBJ1-2,.,TRBV11-2,TGTGCCAGCAGCCCGATTCGGGGGGCGCCTAACTATGGCTACACCTTC,CASSPIRGAPNYGYTF
many,TRBJ2-7,TRBD1,TRBV12-3/TRBV12-4,TGTGCCAGCAGTTTCGGGACAGGGGAGGACGAGCAGTACTTC,CASSFGTGEDEQYF
.,TRBJ1-4,.,TRBV9,TGTGCCAGCAGCGTAGACCTGGGAGCAACTAATGAAAAACTGTTTTTT,CASSVDLGATNEKLFF
many,TRBJ1-5,.,TRBV5-1,TGCGCCAGCAGCTCCCAACCTAGCAATCAGCCCCAGCATTTT,CASSSQPSNQPQHF
many,TRBJ2-5,.,TRBV20-1,TGCAGTGCTAAGTCCAGCCAAGAGACCCAGTACTTC,CSAKSSQETQYF
once,TRBJ1-2,.,TRBV7-2,TGTGCCAGCAGCTTAGACGGGCACCTGGACTATGGCTACACCTTC,CASSLDGHLDYGYTF
.,TRBJ2-7,TRBD1,TRBV4-3,TGCGCCAGCAGCCAAGGGGGGACAGGACCGGTCGAGCAGTACTTC,CASSQGGTGPVEQYF
many,TRBJ2-5,TRBD1,TRBV20-1,TGCAGTGCTAAGACAGGGATTCGCGAGACCCAGTACTTC,CSAKTGIRETQYF
few,TRBJ2-2,TRBD1,TRBV19,TGTGCCAGTAGTATAACAGGGGGAGCCGGGGAGCTGTTTTTT,CASSITGGAGELFF
.,TRBJ1-6,TRBD1,TRBV5-4,TGTGCCAGCAGCCTAAACGAACTAGGACAGGTTCACTTT,CASSLNELGQVHF
many,TRBJ2-3,.,TRBV6-1,TGTGCCAGCATTGGAACGACGGCGGCAAGAGCAGCTCCTAGCACAGATACGCAGTATTTT,CASIGTTAARAAPSTDTQYF
many,TRBJ2-2,.,TRBV28,TGTGCCAGTCCAGAGCGGAACACCGGGGAGCTGTTTTTT,CASPERNTGELFF